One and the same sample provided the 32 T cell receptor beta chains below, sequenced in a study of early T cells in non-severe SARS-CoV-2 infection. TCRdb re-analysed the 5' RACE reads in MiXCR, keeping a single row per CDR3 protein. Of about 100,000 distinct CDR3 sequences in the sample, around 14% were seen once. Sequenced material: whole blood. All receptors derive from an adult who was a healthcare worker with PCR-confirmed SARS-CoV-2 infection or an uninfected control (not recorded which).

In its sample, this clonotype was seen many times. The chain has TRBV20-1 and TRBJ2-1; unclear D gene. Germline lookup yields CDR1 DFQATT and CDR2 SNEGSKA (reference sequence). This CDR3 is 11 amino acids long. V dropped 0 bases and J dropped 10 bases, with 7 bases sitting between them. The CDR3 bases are TGCAGTGCTAGAGATCTGGTGGAGCAGTTCTTC. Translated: CSARDLVEQFF.

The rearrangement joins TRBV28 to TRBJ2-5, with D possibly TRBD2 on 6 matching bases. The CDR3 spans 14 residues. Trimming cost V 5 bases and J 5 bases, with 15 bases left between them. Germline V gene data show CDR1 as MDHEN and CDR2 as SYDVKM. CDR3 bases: TGTGCCAGCAGTCACGGACTCCGGGGGGAGACCCAGTACTTC. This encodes CASSHGLRGETQYF.

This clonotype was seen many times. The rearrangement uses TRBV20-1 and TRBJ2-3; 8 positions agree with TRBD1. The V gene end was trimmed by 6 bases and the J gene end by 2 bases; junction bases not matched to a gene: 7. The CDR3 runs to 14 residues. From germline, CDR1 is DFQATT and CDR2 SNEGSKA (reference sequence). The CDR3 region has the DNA TGCAGTGCCGCCGGGACAGGTTACACAGATACGCAGTATTTT. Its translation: CSAAGTGYTDTQYF.

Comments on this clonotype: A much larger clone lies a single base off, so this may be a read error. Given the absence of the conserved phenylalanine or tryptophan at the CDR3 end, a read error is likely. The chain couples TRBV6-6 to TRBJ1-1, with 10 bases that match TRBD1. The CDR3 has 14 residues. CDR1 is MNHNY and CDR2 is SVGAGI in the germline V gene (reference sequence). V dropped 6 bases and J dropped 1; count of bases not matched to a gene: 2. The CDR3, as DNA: TGTGCCAGCAGGGACAGGGGGGAGAACACTGAAGCTTTCTAT. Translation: CASRDRGENTEAFY.

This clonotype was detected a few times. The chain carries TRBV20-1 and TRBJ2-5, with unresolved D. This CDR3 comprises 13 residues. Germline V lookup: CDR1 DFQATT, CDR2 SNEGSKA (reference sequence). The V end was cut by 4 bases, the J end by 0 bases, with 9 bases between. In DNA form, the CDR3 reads TGCAGTGCTAAAGGAAGTAACCAAGAGACCCAGTACTTC. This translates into CSAKGSNQETQYF.

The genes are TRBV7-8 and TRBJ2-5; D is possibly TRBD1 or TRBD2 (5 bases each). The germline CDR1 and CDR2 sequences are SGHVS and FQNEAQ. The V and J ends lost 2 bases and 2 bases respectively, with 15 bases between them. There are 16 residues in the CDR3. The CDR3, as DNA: TGTGCCAGCAGCTTACTTCGGGGCGGCCTTCAAGAGACCCAGTACTTC. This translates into CASSLLRGGLQETQYF.

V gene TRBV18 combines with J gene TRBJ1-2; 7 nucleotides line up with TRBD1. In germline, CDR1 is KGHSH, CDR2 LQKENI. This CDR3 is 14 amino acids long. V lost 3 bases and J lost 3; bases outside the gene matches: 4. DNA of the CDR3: TGTGCCAGCTCACCCACAGGGGTTGACTATGGCTACACCTTC. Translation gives CASSPTGVDYGYTF.

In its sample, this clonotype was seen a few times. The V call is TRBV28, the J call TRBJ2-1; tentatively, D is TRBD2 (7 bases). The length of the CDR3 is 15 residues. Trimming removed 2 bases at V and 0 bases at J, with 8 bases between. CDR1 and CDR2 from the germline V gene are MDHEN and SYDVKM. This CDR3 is CASSLRGGSYNEQFF. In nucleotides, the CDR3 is TGTGCCAGCAGTTTAAGGGGGGGCTCCTACAATGAGCAGTTCTTC.

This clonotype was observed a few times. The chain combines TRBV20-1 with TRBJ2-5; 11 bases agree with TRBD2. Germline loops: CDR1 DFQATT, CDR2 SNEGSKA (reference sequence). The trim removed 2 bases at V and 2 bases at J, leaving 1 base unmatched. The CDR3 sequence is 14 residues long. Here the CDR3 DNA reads TGCAGTGCTAGAATAGCGGGAGGGCAAGAGACCCAGTACTTC. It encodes CSARIAGGQETQYF.

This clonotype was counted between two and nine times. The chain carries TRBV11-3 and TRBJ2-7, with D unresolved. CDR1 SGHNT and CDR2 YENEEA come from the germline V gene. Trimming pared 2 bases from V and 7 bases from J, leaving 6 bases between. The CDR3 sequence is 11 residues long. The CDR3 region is CASSLWPEQYF. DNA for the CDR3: TGTGCCAGCAGCTTATGGCCGGAGCAGTACTTC.

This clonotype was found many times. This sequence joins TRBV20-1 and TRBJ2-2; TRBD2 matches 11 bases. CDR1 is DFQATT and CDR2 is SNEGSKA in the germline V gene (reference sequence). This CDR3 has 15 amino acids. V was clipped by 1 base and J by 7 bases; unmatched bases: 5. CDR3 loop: CSARALAGVIGELFF. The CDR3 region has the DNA TGCAGTGCTAGAGCACTAGCGGGAGTCATCGGGGAGCTGTTTTTT.

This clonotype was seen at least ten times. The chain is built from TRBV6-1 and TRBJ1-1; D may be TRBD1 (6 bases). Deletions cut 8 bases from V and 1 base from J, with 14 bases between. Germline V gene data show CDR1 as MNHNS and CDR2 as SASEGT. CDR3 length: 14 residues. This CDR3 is CASHPPGANTEAFF. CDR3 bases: TGTGCCAGCCATCCCCCGGGGGCGAACACTGAAGCTTTCTTT.

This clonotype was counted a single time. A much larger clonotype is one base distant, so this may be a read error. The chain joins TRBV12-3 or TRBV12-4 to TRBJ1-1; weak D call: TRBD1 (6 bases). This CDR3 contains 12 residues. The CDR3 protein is CASCLGAGRAFF. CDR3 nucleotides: TGTGCCAGCTGTTTGGGGGCAGGGAGAGCTTTCTTT.

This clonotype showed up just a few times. CDR3 sequence: CASSRTGYESTGELFF. In nucleotides, the CDR3 is TGCGCCAGCAGCCGGACAGGGTACGAGAGCACCGGGGAGCTGTTTTTT. The chain joins TRBV4-1 to TRBJ2-2, with 8 bases identical to TRBD1. The germline CDR1 and CDR2 sequences are MGHRA and YSYEKL. The CDR3 is 16 amino acids. With 4 bases clipped from V and 4 bases from J, the junction kept 8 bases outside the gene matches.

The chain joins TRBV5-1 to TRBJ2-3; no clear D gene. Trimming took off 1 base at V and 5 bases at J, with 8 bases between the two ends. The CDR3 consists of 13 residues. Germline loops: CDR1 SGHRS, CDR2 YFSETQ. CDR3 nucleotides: TGCGCCAGCAGCTTGACAGATGAAGATACGCAGTATTTT. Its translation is CASSLTDEDTQYF.

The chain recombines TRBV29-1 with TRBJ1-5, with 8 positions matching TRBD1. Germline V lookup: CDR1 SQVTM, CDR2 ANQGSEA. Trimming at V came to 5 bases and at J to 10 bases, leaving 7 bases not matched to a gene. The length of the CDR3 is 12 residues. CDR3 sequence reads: CSVTTGEGPQHF. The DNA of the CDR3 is TGCAGCGTTACGACAGGGGAAGGTCCCCAGCATTTT.

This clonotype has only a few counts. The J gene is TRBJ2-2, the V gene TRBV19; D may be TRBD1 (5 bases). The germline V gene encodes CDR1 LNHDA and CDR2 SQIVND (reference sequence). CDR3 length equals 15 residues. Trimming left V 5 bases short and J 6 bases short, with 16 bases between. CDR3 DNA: TGTGCCAGTAGTCTCCGCAGGGATATCCCCGGGGAGCTGTTTTTT. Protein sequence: CASSLRRDIPGELFF.

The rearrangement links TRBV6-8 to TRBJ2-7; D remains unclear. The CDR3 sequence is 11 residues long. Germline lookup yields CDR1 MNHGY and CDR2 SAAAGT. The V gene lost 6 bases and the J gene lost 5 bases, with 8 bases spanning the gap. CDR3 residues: CASSFWNEQYF. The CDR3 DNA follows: TGTGCCAGCAGCTTTTGGAACGAGCAGTACTTC.

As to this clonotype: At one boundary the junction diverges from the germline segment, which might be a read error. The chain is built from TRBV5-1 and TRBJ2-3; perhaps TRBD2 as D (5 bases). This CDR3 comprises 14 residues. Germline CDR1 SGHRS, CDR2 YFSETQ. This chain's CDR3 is CASSQGSTEDTLYF. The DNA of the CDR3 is TGCGCCAGCAGCCAAGGGTCCACGGAGGATACGCTGTATTTT. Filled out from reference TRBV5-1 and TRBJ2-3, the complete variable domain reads KAGVTQTPRYLIKTRGQQVTLSCSPISGHRSVSWYQQTPGQGLQFLFEYFSETQRNKGNFPGRFSGRQFSNSRSEMNVSTLELGDSALYLCASSQGSTEDTLYFGPGTRLTVL.

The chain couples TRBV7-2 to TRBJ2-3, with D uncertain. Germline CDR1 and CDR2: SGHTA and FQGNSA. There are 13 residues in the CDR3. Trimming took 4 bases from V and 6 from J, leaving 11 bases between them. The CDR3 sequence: CASSSAFWDTQYF. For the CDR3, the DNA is TGTGCCAGCAGCTCCGCGTTCTGGGATACGCAGTATTTT.

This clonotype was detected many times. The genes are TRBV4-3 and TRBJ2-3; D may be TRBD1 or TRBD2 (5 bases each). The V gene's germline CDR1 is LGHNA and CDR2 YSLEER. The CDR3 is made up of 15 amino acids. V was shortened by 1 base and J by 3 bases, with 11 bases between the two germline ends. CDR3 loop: CASSQVQWGTDTQYF. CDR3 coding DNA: TGCGCCAGCAGCCAAGTACAGTGGGGGACAGATACGCAGTATTTT.

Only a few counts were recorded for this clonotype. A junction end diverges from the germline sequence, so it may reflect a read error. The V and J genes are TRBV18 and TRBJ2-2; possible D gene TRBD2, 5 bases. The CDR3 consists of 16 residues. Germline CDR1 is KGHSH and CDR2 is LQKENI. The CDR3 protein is CASSSPGLQYTGELFF. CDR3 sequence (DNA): TGTGCCAGCTCATCACCCGGACTCCAATACACCGGGGAGCTGTTTTTT.

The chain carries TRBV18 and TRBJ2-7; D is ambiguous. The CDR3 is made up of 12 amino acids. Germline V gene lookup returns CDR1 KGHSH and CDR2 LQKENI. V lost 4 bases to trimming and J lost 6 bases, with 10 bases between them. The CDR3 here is CASSLKWGEQYF. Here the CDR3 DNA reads TGTGCCAGCTCACTCAAGTGGGGCGAGCAGTACTTC.

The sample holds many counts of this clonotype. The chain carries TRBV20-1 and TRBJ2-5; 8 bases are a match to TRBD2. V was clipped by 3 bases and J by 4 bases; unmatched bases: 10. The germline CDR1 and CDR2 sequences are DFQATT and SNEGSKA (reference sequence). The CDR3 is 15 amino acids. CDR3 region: CSARTSDQASETQYF. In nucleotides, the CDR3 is TGCAGTGCTAGGACTAGCGATCAAGCCTCAGAGACCCAGTACTTC.

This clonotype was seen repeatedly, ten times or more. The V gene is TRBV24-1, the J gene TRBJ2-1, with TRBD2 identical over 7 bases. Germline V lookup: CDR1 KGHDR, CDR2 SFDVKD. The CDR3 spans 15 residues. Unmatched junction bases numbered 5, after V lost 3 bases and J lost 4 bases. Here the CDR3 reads CATSDPGTNYNEQFF. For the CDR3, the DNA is TGTGCCACCAGTGATCCCGGGACTAATTACAATGAGCAGTTCTTC.

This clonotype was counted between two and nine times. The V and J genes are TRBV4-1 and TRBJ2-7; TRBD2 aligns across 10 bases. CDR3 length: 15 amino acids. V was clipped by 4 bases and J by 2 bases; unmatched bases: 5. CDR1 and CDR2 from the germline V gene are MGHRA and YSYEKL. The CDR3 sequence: CASSLSGGSAYEQYF. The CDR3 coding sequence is TGCGCCAGCAGCCTTAGCGGGGGGTCGGCCTACGAGCAGTACTTC.

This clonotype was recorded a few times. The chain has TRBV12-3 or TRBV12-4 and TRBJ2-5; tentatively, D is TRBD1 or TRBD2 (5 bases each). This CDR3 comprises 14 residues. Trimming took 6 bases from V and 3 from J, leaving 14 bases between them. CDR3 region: CASRRGTVEETQYF. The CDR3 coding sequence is TGTGCCAGCAGGAGAGGGACGGTGGAAGAGACCCAGTACTTC.

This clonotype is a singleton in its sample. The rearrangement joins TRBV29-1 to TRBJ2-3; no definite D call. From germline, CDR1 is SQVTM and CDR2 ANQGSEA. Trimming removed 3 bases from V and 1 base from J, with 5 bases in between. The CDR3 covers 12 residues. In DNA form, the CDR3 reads TGCAGCGTTGAGACTGGCACAGATACGCAGTATTTT. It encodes CSVETGTDTQYF.

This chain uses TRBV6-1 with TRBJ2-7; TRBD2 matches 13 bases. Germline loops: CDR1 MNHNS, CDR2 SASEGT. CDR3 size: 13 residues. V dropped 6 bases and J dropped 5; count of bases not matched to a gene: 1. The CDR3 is CASRGTSGNEQYF. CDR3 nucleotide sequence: TGTGCCAGCAGGGGGACTAGCGGGAACGAGCAGTACTTC.

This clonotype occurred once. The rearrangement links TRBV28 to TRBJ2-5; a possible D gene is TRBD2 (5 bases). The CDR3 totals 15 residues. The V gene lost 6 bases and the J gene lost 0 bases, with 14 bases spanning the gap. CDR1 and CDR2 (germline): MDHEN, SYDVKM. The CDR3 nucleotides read TGTGCCAGCAGACGTAACGTGGAGGACCAAGAGACCCAGTACTTC. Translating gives CASRRNVEDQETQYF.

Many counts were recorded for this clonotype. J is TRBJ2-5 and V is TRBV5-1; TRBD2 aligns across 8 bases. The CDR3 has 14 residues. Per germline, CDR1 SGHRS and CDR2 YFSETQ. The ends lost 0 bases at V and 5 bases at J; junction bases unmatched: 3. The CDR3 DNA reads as TGCGCCAGCAGCTTGGAGCGGGAGTACGAGACCCAGTACTTC. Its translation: CASSLEREYETQYF.

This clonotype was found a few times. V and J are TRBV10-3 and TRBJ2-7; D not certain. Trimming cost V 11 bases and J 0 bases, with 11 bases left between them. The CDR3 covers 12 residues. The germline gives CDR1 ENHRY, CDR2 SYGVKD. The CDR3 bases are TGTGCCGCTTCCCCGAGCTCCTACGAGCAGTACTTC. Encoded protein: CAASPSSYEQYF.